This T cell receptor beta chain was sequenced during a study of shared clonotypes between healthy human individuals. About 30,000 T cell genomes (about 0.2 ug DNA) went into each sorted-subset replicate. Profiling relied on immunoSEQ multiplex PCR, and the TCRdb table lists in-frame clones only, not all of them. The sample yields about 2,200,000 clones, 90% to 95% seen once. General study findings and limits: With few donors, the genetic and exposure-history diversity represented was limited. Non-shared clonotypes displayed generation probabilities falling below those of clonotypes present in all four donors. Naive CD4 clonotype sharing across a few donors was around 5%.

Looked up from germline, CDR1 is SGHVS and CDR2 is FQNEAQ. The CDR3 is 18 residues long. With 5 bases clipped from V and 6 bases from J, the junction kept 13 bases outside the gene matches. As defined, naive CD8 cells were CD45RO-negative and positively selected for CCR7, with terminally differentiated effector memory CD45RA+ cells excluded. Comment on this clone: Its antigen is undetermined.

Sequencing was performed on naive CD8+ T cells from PBMCs. The sequence was obtained from a man aged 18 to 30 in good health. Some clones in this sample may be carry-over from other donors' samples. The chain uses TRBV7-8 and TRBJ2-2, with 12 bases fitting TRBD1. As DNA, the CDR3 is TGTGCCAGCAGCCCGTGGGGACAGGGGGCGATAGGTTCCGGGGAGCTGTTTTTT. Amino acids: CASSPWGQGAIGSGELFF.